This TCR beta chain emerged from a study of blood T cell repertoires in COVID-19. The protocol was immunoSEQ multiplex PCR, while the TCRdb copy is restricted to in-frame clones and leaves out a portion. Of 80,000 or so clones in the sample, approximately 86% were seen once. This receptor was identified in a woman in her sixties with acute or convalescent COVID-19. The sample was peripheral blood.

CDR3 sequence (DNA): TGTGCCAGCAGCCGCGGGACTAGCGGGGGTGGGGATACGCAGTATTTT. Amino acids: CASSRGTSGGGDTQYF. V gene TRBV5-4 combines with J gene TRBJ2-3; 14 bases match TRBD2. The CDR3 spans 16 residues. Germline assignment: CDR1 SGHNT and CDR2 YYREEE (reference sequence). With V trimmed by 4 bases and J by 6 bases, 7 bases remained unmatched.